Listed here is a single T cell receptor beta chain. Its antigen remains unidentified. With 5 bases removed from V and 4 bases from J, the gap between germline ends came to 9 bases. This CDR3 spans 12 amino acids. Germline-derived CDR1 and CDR2 are KGHSH and LQKENI. This PCR relied on a set of 60 Vbeta primers and 13 Jbeta primers. The assay was immunoSEQ multiplex PCR, and TCRdb's table has in-frame clones only and misses some. Of just over 150,000 clones in the sample, around 84% were seen once. The sample is drawn from a study of cytomegalovirus exposure and HLA in healthy donors. General study points: An analysis was carried out at a later point. It showed that HLA-associated TCR beta chains were more clonally expanded than equally common non-associated chains. Researchers reported in a later analysis that a missense DCLRE1C variant was tied to TCR beta V- and J-gene trimming. Sequencing depth roughly uniform across donors was assumed in presence/absence analyses. Reportedly, HLA-A and HLA-B alleles of most subjects were accurately predicted from TCR beta.

This clonotype was obtained from a man aged 18 to 29 in good health and CMV-seronegative. The chain uses TRBV18 and TRBJ2-7; no clear D gene. Sequenced: PBMCs. CDR3 sequence: CASSTTGYEQYF. The DNA for the CDR3 is TGTGCCAGCTCAACGACGGGTTACGAGCAGTACTTC.